A single sample is the source of the 12 T cell receptor beta chains below, sequenced in a study of radiation and T cells in renal cell carcinoma. Some clones are missing from TCRdb's copy, which holds only in-frame ones; the method was immunoSEQ multiplex PCR. This table has 100,000 to 150,000 clones, approximately 78% appearing once. Time point in this sample: baseline pretreatment blood. The treatment: 15 Gy SBRT to primary tumor, nephrectomy 4 weeks later. Sequencing used blood, obtained from a patient whose treatment included radiotherapy and nephrectomy. The receptors stem from a woman in her fifties or sixties with renal cell carcinoma.

This chain connects TRBV9 to TRBJ1-2; the D is unclear. The CDR3 extends over 12 amino acids. The germline gives CDR1 SGDLS, CDR2 YYNGEE. V lost 4 bases and J 2 bases, leaving 6 bases between the germline ends. The CDR3 is CASSLGNYGYTF. CDR3 in DNA: TGTGCCAGCAGCCTCGGAAACTATGGCTACACCTTC.

The chain couples TRBV6-1 to TRBJ2-2; D not resolved. Between the trimmed V and J ends, which lost 8 bases and 1 base, there was a span of 11 bases. CDR1 and CDR2 (germline): MNHNS, SASEGT. The CDR3 has 14 residues. CDR3 loop: CASLGSLNTGELFF. CDR3 DNA: TGTGCCAGCCTCGGCAGCCTGAACACCGGGGAGCTGTTTTTT.

The chain joins TRBV28 to TRBJ2-5; 11 positions match TRBD1. Germline CDR1 MDHEN, CDR2 SYDVKM. The CDR3 runs to 16 residues. The V segment lost 8 bases and the J segment 5 bases; nucleotides outside the gene matches: 13. Here the CDR3 reads CASLRFGQGADETQYF. The CDR3 DNA reads TGTGCCAGCCTAAGGTTTGGACAGGGGGCCGATGAGACCCAGTACTTC. Full variable domain (rest looked up from reference TRBV28 and TRBJ2-5): DVKVTQSSRYLVKRTGEKVFLECVQDMDHENMFWYRQDPGLGLRLIYFSYDVKMKEKGDIPEGYSVSREKKERFSLILESASTNQTSMYLCASLRFGQGADETQYFGPGTRLLVL.

The DNA of the CDR3 is TGTGCCAGAAGAAAGGGGGGGCCCCCTAATGAAAAACTGTTTTTT. Protein: CARRKGGPPNEKLFF. J is TRBJ1-4 and V is TRBV5-3; D might be TRBD1 (6 bases). TRBV5-3 counts as an open reading frame of uncertain function. CDR3 size: 15 residues. The ends were cut back, 5 bases at V and 3 bases at J, with 14 bases in the middle.

The chain joins TRBV7-2 to TRBJ2-7; 8 positions match TRBD2. The V and J ends lost 5 bases and 3 bases, in that order; junction bases with no gene match: 6. CDR1 and CDR2 (germline): SGHTA, FQGNSA. The CDR3 totals 14 residues. CDR3 sequence: CASSPSGGSYEQYF. CDR3 coding DNA: TGTGCCAGCAGCCCCTCGGGGGGGAGCTACGAGCAGTACTTC.

This chain joins TRBV27 and TRBJ2-7; D is possibly TRBD1 (5 bases). The germline gives CDR1 MNHEY, CDR2 SMNVEV (reference sequence). The CDR3 covers 15 residues. V shed 5 bases and J shed 7 bases, with 21 bases lying between them. CDR3 DNA: TGTGCCAGCAGTGCTGTAGGCAGGGTCTCAGGGGAGCAGTACTTC. It codes for CASSAVGRVSGEQYF.

The genes are TRBV2 and TRBJ2-5; 10 positions agree with TRBD1. The DNA end is more similar to TRBJ2-7, so the J call may be wrong. Germline assignment: CDR1 SNHLY and CDR2 FYNNEI. This CDR3 is built from 13 residues. The CDR3 nucleotides are TGTGCCTCACACCGGGACAGGGGAGCCGAGCAGTACTTC. Translated: CASHRDRGAEQYF.

This chain's CDR3 is CALGQGRLTEAFF. The CDR3 DNA follows: TGTGCCTTAGGACAGGGGCGGTTAACTGAAGCTTTCTTT. The chain uses TRBV30 and TRBJ1-1; 9 nucleotides match TRBD1. V dropped 7 bases and J dropped 5; count of bases not matched to a gene: 8. This CDR3 spans 13 amino acids. Germline values: CDR1 GTSNPN, CDR2 SVGIG (reference sequence).

This clone showed up just once. This chain joins TRBV15 and TRBJ2-7, with D tentatively TRBD1 (6 bases). This CDR3 contains 14 residues. The V end lost 3 bases, the J end lost 2 bases, and 11 bases lay between the germline ends. Per germline, CDR1 LNHNV and CDR2 YYDKDF (reference sequence). Here the CDR3 DNA reads TGTGCCACCAGCAGCCTAACAGGGACCTACGAGCAGTACTTC. Translating it yields CATSSLTGTYEQYF.

The chain is built from TRBV11-3 and TRBJ2-1; the match to TRBD1 covers 9 bases. The CDR3 covers 16 residues. Germline V gene lookup returns CDR1 SGHNT and CDR2 YENEEA. Trimming removed 0 bases from V and 8 bases from J; junction bases left unmatched: 8. CDR3 protein: CASSLDRQGGSDEQFF. CDR3 DNA: TGTGCCAGCAGCTTAGACCGACAGGGGGGTTCGGATGAGCAGTTCTTC.

This sequence joins TRBV7-9 and TRBJ2-7; D perhaps matches TRBD2 (5 bases). CDR3 size: 17 residues. The germline CDR1 and CDR2 sequences are SEHNR and FQNEAQ (reference sequence). Trimming removed 5 bases from V and 2 bases from J, with 22 bases in between. The CDR3: CASSAGRADIHAYEQYF. The CDR3 bases are TGTGCCAGCAGCGCCGGGCGGGCAGACATACATGCCTACGAGCAGTACTTC.

V gene TRBV27 combines with J gene TRBJ1-1, with 7 bases identical to TRBD1. Germline V gene lookup returns CDR1 MNHEY and CDR2 SMNVEV (reference sequence). CDR3 length: 15 residues. The J segment lost 1 base and the V segment lost 4 bases, leaving 6 bases of the junction unmatched. The CDR3 bases are TGTGCCAGCAGTTCGGCGACAGGGTCGAACACTGAAGCTTTCTTT. Its protein is CASSSATGSNTEAFF.